These 4 T cell receptor beta chains share one sample of origin, sequenced in a study of OX40 agonist ivuxolimab in advanced cancers. Only in-frame clones appear in the TCRdb table, and some are missing; sequencing was by immunoSEQ multiplex PCR. The sample shows 70,000 or so clones, around 90% of them seen only once. This material consisted of CD4+ or CD8+ T cells sorted from blood, taken in a trial of the OX40 agonist ivuxolimab. These receptors all come from an adult with an advanced solid tumor such as melanoma, head and neck, liver or kidney cancer.

The CDR3 protein is CAWALSGISAKTQYF. CDR3 sequence (DNA): TGTGCCTGGGCCTTATCAGGGATAAGCGCGAAGACCCAGTACTTC. J is TRBJ2-5 and V is TRBV30; a possible D gene is TRBD1 (5 bases). Trimming cost V 5 bases and J 6 bases, with 22 bases left between them. Germline assignment: CDR1 GTSNPN and CDR2 SVGIG (reference sequence). The CDR3 sequence is 15 residues long.

CDR3 region: CASRDRGRGGDEAFF. DNA of the CDR3: TGTGCGTCTCGGGACAGGGGACGGGGCGGGGATGAAGCTTTCTTT. The chain has TRBV19 and TRBJ1-1; the match to TRBD1 covers 10 bases. Germline CDR1 LNHDA, CDR2 SQIVND (reference sequence). CDR3 size: 15 residues.

The CDR3 coding sequence is TGTGCCAGCAGTTTACAGGGGGCGCAGATCACCTTC. Protein: CASSLQGAQITF. The rearrangement joins TRBV28 to TRBJ1-2, with TRBD1 matching over 8 bases. Germline V CDR1 and CDR2: MDHEN, SYDVKM. Trimming cost V 2 bases and J 13 bases; bases outside gene matches: 6. The CDR3 is 12 amino acids.

The chain employs TRBV5-4 and TRBJ1-5; possible D gene TRBD1, 5 bases. Germline V gene lookup returns CDR1 SGHNT and CDR2 YYREEE (reference sequence). This CDR3 is built from 15 residues. V shed 5 bases and J shed 2 bases, with 14 bases lying between them. The CDR3 loop is CASSRGREGNQPQHF. The CDR3 bases are TGTGCCAGCAGTCGGGGGAGGGAGGGCAATCAGCCCCAGCATTTT.